A selection of T cell receptor beta chains follows, all from one sample in a study of response to subunit inactivated influenza vaccine. TCRdb re-called the RT-PCR reads through MiXCR, storing one row per CDR3 protein. Among more than 450,000 distinct CDR3 sequences listed, under 9% were seen once. The sequencing here drew on PBMCs from blood, taken around 25 months after vaccination. All receptors derive from a man aged 50-75 years who received an inactivated influenza vaccine. Both conserved end residues are part of each CDR3. A D gene is named only where the DNA matches it firmly. Expanded clones get a size class; other rows say once, few or many, or leave the size out.

J gene: TRBJ2-3
D gene: NA
V gene: TRBV29-1
clone size: NA
CDR3 DNA: TGCAGCGGGGGGCCTTCCGGCACAGATACGCAGTATTTT
CDR3 protein: CSGGPSGTDTQYF

J gene: TRBJ2-7
D gene: NA
V gene: TRBV5-1
clone size: many
CDR3 DNA: TGCGCCAGCAGCTTGGAGTATGGGCGGGGTTACGAGCAGTACTTC
CDR3 protein: CASSLEYGRGYEQYF

J gene: TRBJ2-3
D gene: NA
V gene: TRBV10-2
clone size: many
CDR3 DNA: TGCGCCAGCAGTGAGTTGGGGCTGACGGGAGATACGCAGTATTTT
CDR3 protein: CASSELGLTGDTQYF

J gene: TRBJ2-5
D gene: NA
V gene: TRBV6-1
clone size: many
CDR3 DNA: TGTGCCAGCAGTAGATCGGGACCGCAAGAGACCCAGTACTTC
CDR3 protein: CASSRSGPQETQYF

J gene: TRBJ2-7
D gene: NA
V gene: TRBV29-1
clone size: NA
CDR3 DNA: TGCAGCGTTGGGGAGTCCGACATTCACGAGCAGTACTTC
CDR3 protein: CSVGESDIHEQYF

J gene: TRBJ2-2
D gene: TRBD2
V gene: TRBV12-3/TRBV12-4
clone size: NA
CDR3 DNA: TGTGCCAGCAGTCCGGGACTAGCGGGGGAGCTGTTTTTT
CDR3 protein: CASSPGLAGELFF

J gene: TRBJ2-7
D gene: TRBD2
V gene: TRBV6-2/TRBV6-3
clone size: few
CDR3 DNA: TGTGCCAGCAAACAGGATAGCGGGAGTGCCAACGAGCAGTACTTC
CDR3 protein: CASKQDSGSANEQYF

J gene: TRBJ2-1
D gene: NA
V gene: TRBV12-3/TRBV12-4
clone size: many
CDR3 DNA: TGTGCCAGCAGGGAACTACTAGGGTCCTACAATGAGCAGTTCTTC
CDR3 protein: CASRELLGSYNEQFF

J gene: TRBJ2-7
D gene: NA
V gene: TRBV18
clone size: few
CDR3 DNA: TGTGCCAGCTCGACGGGAGTCCCACATTCCTACGAGCAGTACTTC
CDR3 protein: CASSTGVPHSYEQYF

J gene: TRBJ2-7
D gene: TRBD1
V gene: TRBV7-6
clone size: many
CDR3 DNA: TGTGCCAGCAGCTTAGATGACAGGGGCCGGGAGCAGTACTTC
CDR3 protein: CASSLDDRGREQYF

J gene: TRBJ2-2
D gene: NA
V gene: TRBV9
clone size: few
CDR3 DNA: TGTGCCAGCAGCCCGGGACCTTTCACCGGGGAGCTGTTTTTT
CDR3 protein: CASSPGPFTGELFF

J gene: TRBJ1-1
D gene: NA
V gene: TRBV4-2
clone size: NA
CDR3 DNA: TGTGCCAGCAGCCAGGGACGGATAGGGATGAACACTGAAGCTTTCTTT
CDR3 protein: CASSQGRIGMNTEAFF

J gene: TRBJ2-7
D gene: TRBD1
V gene: TRBV7-2
clone size: many
CDR3 DNA: TGTGCCAGCAGCACCCGGACAGGGGCGGGGTACGAGCAGTACTTC
CDR3 protein: CASSTRTGAGYEQYF

J gene: TRBJ2-7
D gene: NA
V gene: TRBV29-1
clone size: few
CDR3 DNA: TGCAGCGTTGGGACAGCTCTTACCTACGAGCAGTACTTC
CDR3 protein: CSVGTALTYEQYF

J gene: TRBJ2-5
D gene: TRBD1
V gene: TRBV7-8
clone size: NA
CDR3 DNA: TGTGCCAGCAGCAAAGGGGGCGGAGAGACCCAGTACTTC
CDR3 protein: CASSKGGGETQYF